One sample yielded the 2 T cell receptor beta chains listed below, sequenced in a study of metastatic and nonmetastatic thyroid tumors. All patients reached thyroid surgery having received no treatment beforehand. Using MiXCR, TCRdb reanalyzed the PCR reads. The sample records approximately 15,000 clones, approximately 23% being singletons. Sequences were obtained from tumor tissue. The receptors here all came from a female donor with papillary thyroid cancer or a benign thyroid nodule (not recorded which). Some clones in this sample may be carry-over from other donors' samples.

This clone was found many times. The chain uses TRBV14 and TRBJ2-1, with 8 positions matching TRBD2. Per germline, CDR1 SGHDN and CDR2 FVKESK. The ends lost 2 bases at V and 10 bases at J; junction bases unmatched: 4. This CDR3 is built from 13 residues. The CDR3 nucleotides read TGTGCCAGCAGCCAATTCCGACTAGCGGAGCAGTTCTTC. As protein: CASSQFRLAEQFF. The variable domain in full, completed from reference TRBV14 and TRBJ2-1, reads EAGVTQFPSHSVIEKGQTVTLRCDPISGHDNLYWYRRVMGKEIKFLLHFVKESKQDESGMPNNRFLAERTGGTYSTLKVQPAELEDSGVYFCASSQFRLAEQFFGPGTRLTVL.

The table lists this clone with a few counts. The chain recombines TRBV6-2 or TRBV6-3 with TRBJ2-7, with a tentative D call TRBD2 (6 bases). Trimming removed 2 bases from V and 0 bases from J, with 14 bases in between. The CDR3 runs to 16 residues. CDR1 is MNHEY, CDR2 SVGEGT, per germline. CDR3 region: CASSYALDGSSYEQYF. CDR3 DNA sequence: TGTGCCAGCAGTTACGCACTTGACGGGAGCTCCTACGAGCAGTACTTC.